A single sample is the source of the 10 T cell receptor beta chains below, sequenced in a study of OX40 agonist ivuxolimab in advanced cancers. The protocol was immunoSEQ multiplex PCR, while the TCRdb copy is restricted to in-frame clones and leaves out a portion. The sample lists about 95,000 clones; roughly 89% were seen once. This specimen consisted of CD4+ or CD8+ T cells sorted from blood, obtained in a trial of the OX40 agonist ivuxolimab. Every receptor here comes from an adult with an advanced solid tumor such as melanoma, head and neck, liver or kidney cancer.

Here the CDR3 reads CASSYGFSGANVLTF. CDR3 DNA sequence: TGTGCCAGCAGTTACGGCTTCTCTGGGGCCAACGTCCTGACTTTC. The chain links TRBV6-5 to TRBJ2-6; D is unclear. The CDR3 is made up of 15 amino acids. The V end lost 2 bases, the J end lost 0 bases, and 5 bases lay between the germline ends. In germline, CDR1 is MNHEY, CDR2 SVGAGI.

This rearrangement joins TRBV6-5 to TRBJ1-6; D is unclear. The CDR3 is 12 residues long. V lost 5 bases to trimming and J lost 6 bases, with 5 bases between them. Germline CDR1 reads MNHEY; CDR2 reads SVGAGI. The CDR3 here is CASSNSNSPLHF. CDR3 nucleotide sequence: TGTGCCAGCAGTAACAGTAATTCACCCCTCCACTTT.

This clone was recorded only once. CDR3 region: CASSSSGTPSNQPQHF. The DNA of the CDR3 is TGTGCCAGCTCATCGTCCGGGACACCCAGCAATCAGCCCCAGCATTTT. This chain uses TRBV18 with TRBJ1-5; maybe TRBD1 (6 bases). Germline assignment: CDR1 KGHSH and CDR2 LQKENI. The ends were cut back, 5 bases at V and 1 base at J, with 15 bases in the middle. The CDR3 covers 16 residues.

This clone was observed a single time. The chain recombines TRBV11-1 with TRBJ2-1; TRBD2 is a possible D gene (6 bases). Germline loops: CDR1 SGHAT, CDR2 FQDESV (reference sequence). V lost 5 bases and J 0 bases, leaving 20 bases between the germline ends. The CDR3 totals 18 residues. DNA of the CDR3: TGTGCCAGCAGCCCCCTGGGAGGTACGGGGAGCTCCTACAATGAGCAGTTCTTC. Protein sequence: CASSPLGGTGSSYNEQFF.

The CDR3 sequence: CASSSRNTDTQYF. Written as DNA, the CDR3 is TGCGCCAGCAGCAGCCGGAACACAGATACGCAGTATTTT. This sequence joins TRBV4-3 and TRBJ2-3; D ambiguous. Trimming removed 5 bases at V and 2 bases at J, with 8 bases between. The germline V gene encodes CDR1 LGHNA and CDR2 YSLEER. The CDR3 totals 13 residues.

The chain joins TRBV5-1 to TRBJ2-3, with D possibly matching TRBD2 (6 bases). Germline values: CDR1 SGHRS, CDR2 YFSETQ. There are 16 residues in the CDR3. The ends were cut back, 0 bases at V and 2 bases at J, with 13 bases in the middle. Here the CDR3 DNA reads TGCGCCAGCAGCTTGGTTCCAACGGGAGTCACAGATACGCAGTATTTT. Protein product: CASSLVPTGVTDTQYF.

The chain combines TRBV18 with TRBJ1-1, with D tentatively TRBD1 (5 bases). This CDR3 is built from 17 residues. CDR1 is KGHSH, CDR2 LQKENI, per germline. The V gene lost 0 bases and the J gene lost 3 bases, with 17 bases spanning the gap. In nucleotides, the CDR3 is TGTGCCAGCTCACCACCGGGACCGGGATCCTGGGACACTGAAGCTTTCTTT. Translating gives CASSPPGPGSWDTEAFF.

This clone has a handful of counts. The genes are TRBV7-3 and TRBJ1-1; 7 nucleotides agree with TRBD1. The length of the CDR3 is 13 residues. V lost 5 bases and J lost 4; bases outside the gene matches: 4. Germline V gene sequence: CDR1 SGHTA, CDR2 FQGTGA. The CDR3 sequence is CASSPAGGTEAFF. The CDR3 coding sequence is TGTGCCAGCAGCCCGGCAGGGGGCACTGAAGCTTTCTTT.

The V call is TRBV5-1, the J call TRBJ2-7; no clear D. Germline V lookup: CDR1 SGHRS, CDR2 YFSETQ. This CDR3 has 15 amino acids. The ends were cut back, 4 bases at V and 0 bases at J, with 14 bases in the middle. CDR3 nucleotide sequence: TGCGCCAGCAGCCACAATAGTGAGAACTCCTACGAGCAGTACTTC. As protein: CASSHNSENSYEQYF.

V gene TRBV6-5 combines with J gene TRBJ1-3, with D perhaps TRBD1 (6 bases). The germline gives CDR1 MNHEY, CDR2 SVGAGI. CDR3 length equals 14 residues. Trimming stripped 6 bases from V and 4 bases from J, with 13 bases between. In DNA form, the CDR3 reads TGTGCCAGCAGGAGAACAGGGTCGGGAAACACCATATATTTT. It specifies CASRRTGSGNTIYF.